This TCR beta chain was recovered during a study of cytomegalovirus exposure and HLA in healthy donors. The PCR contained 60 Vbeta and 13 Jbeta primers. Using immunoSEQ multiplex PCR, the repertoire was profiled, and TCRdb retains in-frame clones only, with some absent. The table shows 150,000 or so clones, with 78% occurring only once. This CDR3 spans 13 amino acids. With 7 bases clipped from V and 2 bases from J, the junction kept 5 bases outside the gene matches. In germline, CDR1 is SGHDT, CDR2 YYEEEE. The receptor's source is a middle-aged woman in good health and CMV-seronegative. Material: PBMCs. The V and J genes are TRBV5-6 and TRBJ1-2; 7 bases are a match to TRBD1. CDR3 loop: CASGYRGNYGYTF. The CDR3 DNA sequence: TGTGCCAGCGGATACAGGGGAAACTATGGCTACACCTTC.